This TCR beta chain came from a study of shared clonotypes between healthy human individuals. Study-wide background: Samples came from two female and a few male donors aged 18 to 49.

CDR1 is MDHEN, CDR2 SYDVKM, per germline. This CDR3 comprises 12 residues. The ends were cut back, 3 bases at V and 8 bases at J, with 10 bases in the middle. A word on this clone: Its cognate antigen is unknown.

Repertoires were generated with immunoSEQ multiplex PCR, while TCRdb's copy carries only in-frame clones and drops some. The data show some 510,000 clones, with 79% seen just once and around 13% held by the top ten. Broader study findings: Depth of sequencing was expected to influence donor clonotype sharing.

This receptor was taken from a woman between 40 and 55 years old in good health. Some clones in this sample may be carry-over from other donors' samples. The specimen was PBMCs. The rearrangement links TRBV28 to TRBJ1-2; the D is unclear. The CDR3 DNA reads TGTGCCAGCAGTTTGATGACCCGGGGCTACACCTTC. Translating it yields CASSLMTRGYTF.